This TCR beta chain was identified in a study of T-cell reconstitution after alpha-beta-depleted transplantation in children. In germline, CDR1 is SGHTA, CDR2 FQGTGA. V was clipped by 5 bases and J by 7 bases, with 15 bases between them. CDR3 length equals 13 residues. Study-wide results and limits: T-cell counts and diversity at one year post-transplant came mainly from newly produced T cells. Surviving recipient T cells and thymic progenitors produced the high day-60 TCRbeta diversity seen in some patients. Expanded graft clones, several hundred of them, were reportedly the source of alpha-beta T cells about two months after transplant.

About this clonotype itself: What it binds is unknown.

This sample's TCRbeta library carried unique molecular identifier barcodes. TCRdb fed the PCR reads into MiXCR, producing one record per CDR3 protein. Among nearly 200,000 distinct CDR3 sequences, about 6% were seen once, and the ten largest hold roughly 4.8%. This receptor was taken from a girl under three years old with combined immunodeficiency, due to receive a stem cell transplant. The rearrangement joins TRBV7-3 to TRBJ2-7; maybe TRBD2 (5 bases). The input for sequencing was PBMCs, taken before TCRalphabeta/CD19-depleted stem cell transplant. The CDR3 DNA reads TGTGCCAGCAGCCTCCTAATACGCGGGGAGCAGTACTTC. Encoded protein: CASSLLIRGEQYF.